These 5 T cell receptor beta chains were sequenced from one sample in a study of response to subunit inactivated influenza vaccine. Each CDR3 protein is one row after TCRdb ran MiXCR on the RT-PCR reads. The sample lists roughly 700,000 distinct CDR3 sequences, approximately 14% seen once, with 6% to 7% in the top ten. The source was PBMCs from blood, collected around 14 days before vaccination. These receptors originate from a man in his fifties or sixties who received an inactivated influenza vaccine.

This clonotype was recorded a few times. This rearrangement joins TRBV5-1 to TRBJ1-1; D might be TRBD1 (5 bases). This CDR3 region has 17 residues. V lost 5 bases and J 0 bases, leaving 20 bases between the germline ends. Germline V gene sequence: CDR1 SGHRS, CDR2 YFSETQ. DNA for the CDR3: TGCGCCAGCAGTCCAACTCTGTCGACAGTCATGAACACTGAAGCTTTCTTT. This sequence encodes CASSPTLSTVMNTEAFF.

This clonotype was observed a few times. V and J are TRBV7-6 and TRBJ2-7, with a possible D match to TRBD2 (6 bases). The CDR3 is made up of 16 amino acids. Germline CDR1 SGHVS, CDR2 FNYEAQ. Trimming stripped 1 base from V and 4 bases from J, with 17 bases between. The CDR3 DNA is TGTGCCAGCAGCTTAGGGGGGACTCCCCAAACGTACGAGCAGTACTTC. This encodes CASSLGGTPQTYEQYF. The full variable domain, with the rest looked up from reference TRBV7-6 and TRBJ2-7, is GAGVSQSPRYKVTKRGQDVALRCDPISGHVSLYWYRQALGQGPEFLTYFNYEAQQDKSGLPNDRFSAERPEGSISTLTIQRTEQRDSAMYRCASSLGGTPQTYEQYFGPGTRLTVT.

This clonotype occurred many times. The chain is built from TRBV5-1 and TRBJ2-7, with TRBD1 matching over 8 bases. This CDR3 comprises 16 residues. The ends lost 3 bases at V and 4 bases at J; junction bases unmatched: 12. Germline CDR1 and CDR2: SGHRS and YFSETQ. CDR3 sequence: CASSSETWTGNYEQYF. CDR3 DNA sequence: TGCGCCAGCAGCTCAGAAACCTGGACAGGGAATTACGAGCAGTACTTC.

The table lists this clonotype with a count of one. The V call is TRBV5-4, the J call TRBJ2-7; 8 bases align to TRBD1. The CDR3 sequence is 14 residues long. CDR1 and CDR2 from the germline V gene are SGHNT and YYREEE (reference sequence). Unmatched junction bases numbered 9, after V lost 4 bases and J lost 6 bases. This CDR3 is CASSLDRVNLEQYF. The CDR3 nucleotides are TGTGCCAGCAGCCTGGACAGGGTAAATCTCGAGCAGTACTTC.

This chain connects TRBV15 to TRBJ2-1, with 11 bases fitting TRBD2. The germline gives CDR1 LNHNV, CDR2 YYDKDF (reference sequence). V shed 5 bases and J 8 bases; nucleotides not matched to a gene: 11. The CDR3 loop spans 16 amino acids. The CDR3 DNA sequence: TGTGCCACCAGCGTATCCCTAGCGGGAGGCCTAGATGAGCAGTTCTTC. Protein sequence: CATSVSLAGGLDEQFF.